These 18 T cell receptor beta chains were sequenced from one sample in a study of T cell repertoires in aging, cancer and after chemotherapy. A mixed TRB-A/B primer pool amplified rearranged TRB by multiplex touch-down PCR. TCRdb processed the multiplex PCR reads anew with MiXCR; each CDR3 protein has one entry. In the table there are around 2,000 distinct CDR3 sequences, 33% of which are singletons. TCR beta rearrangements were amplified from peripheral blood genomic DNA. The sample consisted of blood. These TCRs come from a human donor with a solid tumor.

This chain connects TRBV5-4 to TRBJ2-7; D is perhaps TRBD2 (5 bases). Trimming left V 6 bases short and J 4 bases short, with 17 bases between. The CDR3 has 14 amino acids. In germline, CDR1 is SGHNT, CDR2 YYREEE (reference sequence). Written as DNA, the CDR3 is TGTGCCAGCACCGTCGACGGGTCGGGGTACGAGCAGTACTTC. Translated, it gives CASTVDGSGYEQYF. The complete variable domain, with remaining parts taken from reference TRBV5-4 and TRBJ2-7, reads ETGVTQSPTHLIKTRGQQVTLRCSSQSGHNTVSWYQQALGQGPQFIFQYYREEENGRGNFPPRFSGLQFPNYSSELNVNALELDDSALYLCASTVDGSGYEQYFGPGTRLTVT.

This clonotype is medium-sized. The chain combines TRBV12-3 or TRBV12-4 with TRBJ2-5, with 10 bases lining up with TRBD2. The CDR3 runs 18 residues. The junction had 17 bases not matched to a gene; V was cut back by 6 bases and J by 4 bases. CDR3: CASSQAGGPVGERETQYF. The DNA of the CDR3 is TGTGCCAGCAGCCAAGCGGGAGGGCCAGTCGGTGAGCGAGAGACCCAGTACTTC.

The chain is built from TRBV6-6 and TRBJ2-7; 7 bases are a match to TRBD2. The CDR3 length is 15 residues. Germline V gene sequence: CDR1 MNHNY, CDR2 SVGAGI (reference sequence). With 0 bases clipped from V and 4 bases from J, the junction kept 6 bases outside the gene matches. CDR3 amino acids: CASSYSAGDIYEQYF. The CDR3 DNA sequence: TGTGCCAGCAGTTACTCGGCGGGGGATATTTACGAGCAGTACTTC.

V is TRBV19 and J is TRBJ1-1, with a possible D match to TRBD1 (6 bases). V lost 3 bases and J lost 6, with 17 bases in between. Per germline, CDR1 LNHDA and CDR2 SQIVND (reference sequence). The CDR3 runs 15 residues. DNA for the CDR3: TGTGCCAGTAGTATGGGGGCTGGGGGGTCCGCTGAAGCTTTCTTT. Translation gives CASSMGAGGSAEAFF.

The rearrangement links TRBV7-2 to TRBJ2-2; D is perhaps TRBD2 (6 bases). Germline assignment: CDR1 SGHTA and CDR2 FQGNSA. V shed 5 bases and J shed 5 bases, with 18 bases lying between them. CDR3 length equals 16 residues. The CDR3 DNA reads TGTGCCAGCAGCCCTGTGGGCGGGAAACTAACCGGGGAGCTGTTTTTT. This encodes CASSPVGGKLTGELFF.

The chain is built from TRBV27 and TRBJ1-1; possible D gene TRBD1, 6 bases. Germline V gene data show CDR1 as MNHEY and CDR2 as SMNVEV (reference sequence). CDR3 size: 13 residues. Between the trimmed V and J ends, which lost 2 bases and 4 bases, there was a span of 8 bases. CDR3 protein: CASSLRGGTEAFF. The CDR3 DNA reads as TGTGCCAGCAGTTTAAGGGGGGGCACTGAAGCTTTCTTT.

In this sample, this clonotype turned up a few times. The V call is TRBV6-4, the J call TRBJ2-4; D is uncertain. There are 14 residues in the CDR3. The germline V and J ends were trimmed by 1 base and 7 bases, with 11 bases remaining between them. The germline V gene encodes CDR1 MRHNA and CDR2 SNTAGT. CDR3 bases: TGTGCCAGCAGTGACTTCCCCGACACCAACATTCAGTACTTC. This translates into CASSDFPDTNIQYF.

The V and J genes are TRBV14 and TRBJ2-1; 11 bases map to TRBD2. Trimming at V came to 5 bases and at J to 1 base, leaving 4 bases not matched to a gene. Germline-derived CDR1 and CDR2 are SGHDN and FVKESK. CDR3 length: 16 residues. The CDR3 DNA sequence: TGTGCCAGCAGCGGACTAGCGGGCACTTCCTACAATGAGCAGTTCTTC. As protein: CASSGLAGTSYNEQFF.

The CDR3 reads CASSLQGDEQFF. The CDR3 coding sequence is TGCGCCAGCAGCTTACAGGGGGATGAGCAGTTCTTC. The chain carries TRBV5-1 and TRBJ2-1, with 8 nucleotides matching TRBD1. Germline V gene data show CDR1 as SGHRS and CDR2 as YFSETQ. There are 12 residues in the CDR3. The junction had 0 bases not matched to a gene; V was cut back by 2 bases and J by 8 bases.

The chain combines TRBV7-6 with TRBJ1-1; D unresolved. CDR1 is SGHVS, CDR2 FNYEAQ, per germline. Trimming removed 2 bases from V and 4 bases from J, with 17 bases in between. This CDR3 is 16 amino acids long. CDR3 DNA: TGTGCCAGCAGCTTAAATCCGTCATCCCCCGTCACTGAAGCTTTCTTT. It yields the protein CASSLNPSSPVTEAFF. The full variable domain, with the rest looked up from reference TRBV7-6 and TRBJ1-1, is GAGVSQSPRYKVTKRGQDVALRCDPISGHVSLYWYRQALGQGPEFLTYFNYEAQQDKSGLPNDRFSAERPEGSISTLTIQRTEQRDSAMYRCASSLNPSSPVTEAFFGQGTRLTVV.

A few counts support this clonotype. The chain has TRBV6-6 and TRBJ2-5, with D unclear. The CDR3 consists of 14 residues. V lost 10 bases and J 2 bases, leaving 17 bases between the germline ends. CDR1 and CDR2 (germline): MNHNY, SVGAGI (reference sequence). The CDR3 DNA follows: TGTGCCATCCATGGGAACATCCAGCAAGAGACCCAGTACTTC. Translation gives CAIHGNIQQETQYF.

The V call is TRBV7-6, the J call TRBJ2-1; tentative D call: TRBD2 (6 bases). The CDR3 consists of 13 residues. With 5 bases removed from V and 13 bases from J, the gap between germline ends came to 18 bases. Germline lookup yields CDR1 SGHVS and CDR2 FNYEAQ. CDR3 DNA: TGTGCCAGCAGCCCCGATCAACTAGCTCGACAGTTCTTC. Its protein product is CASSPDQLARQFF.

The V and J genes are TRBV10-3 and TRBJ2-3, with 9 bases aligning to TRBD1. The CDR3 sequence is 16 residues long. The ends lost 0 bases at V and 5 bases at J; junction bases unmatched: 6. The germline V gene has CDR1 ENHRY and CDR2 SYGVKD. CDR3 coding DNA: TGTGCCATCAGTGAGTCGACAGGGGGGACAGGAGATACGCAGTATTTT. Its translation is CAISESTGGTGDTQYF.

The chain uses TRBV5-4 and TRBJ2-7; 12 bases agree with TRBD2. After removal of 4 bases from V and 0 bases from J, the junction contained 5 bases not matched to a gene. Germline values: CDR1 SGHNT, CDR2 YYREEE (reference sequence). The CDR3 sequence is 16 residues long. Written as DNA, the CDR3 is TGTGCCAGCAGCGCCGAGACTAGCGGGAGCTCCTACGAGCAGTACTTC. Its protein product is CASSAETSGSSYEQYF.

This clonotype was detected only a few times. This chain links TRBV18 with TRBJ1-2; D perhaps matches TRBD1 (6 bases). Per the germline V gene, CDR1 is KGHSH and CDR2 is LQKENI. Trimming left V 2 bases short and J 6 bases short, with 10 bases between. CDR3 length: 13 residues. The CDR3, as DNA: TGTGCCAGCTCACCAGGGCAGGGGAATGGCTACACCTTC. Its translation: CASSPGQGNGYTF.

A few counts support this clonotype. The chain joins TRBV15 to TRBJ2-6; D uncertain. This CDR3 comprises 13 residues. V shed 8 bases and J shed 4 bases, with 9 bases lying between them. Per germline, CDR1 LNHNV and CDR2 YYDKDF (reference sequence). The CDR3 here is CATSSLGANVLTF. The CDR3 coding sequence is TGTGCCACCTCGTCACTCGGGGCCAACGTCCTGACTTTC.

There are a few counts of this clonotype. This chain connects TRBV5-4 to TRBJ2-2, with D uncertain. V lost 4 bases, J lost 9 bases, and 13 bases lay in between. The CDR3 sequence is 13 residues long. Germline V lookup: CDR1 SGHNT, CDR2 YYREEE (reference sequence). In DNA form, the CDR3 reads TGTGCCAGCAGCCCCCGGGCAAGCAGGGAGCTGTTTTTT. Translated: CASSPRASRELFF.

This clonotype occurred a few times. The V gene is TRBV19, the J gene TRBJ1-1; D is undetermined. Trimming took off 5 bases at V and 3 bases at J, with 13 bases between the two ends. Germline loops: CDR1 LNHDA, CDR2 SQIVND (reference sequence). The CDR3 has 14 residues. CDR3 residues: CASSPQNADTEAFF. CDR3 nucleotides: TGTGCCAGTAGTCCGCAGAATGCGGACACTGAAGCTTTCTTT.